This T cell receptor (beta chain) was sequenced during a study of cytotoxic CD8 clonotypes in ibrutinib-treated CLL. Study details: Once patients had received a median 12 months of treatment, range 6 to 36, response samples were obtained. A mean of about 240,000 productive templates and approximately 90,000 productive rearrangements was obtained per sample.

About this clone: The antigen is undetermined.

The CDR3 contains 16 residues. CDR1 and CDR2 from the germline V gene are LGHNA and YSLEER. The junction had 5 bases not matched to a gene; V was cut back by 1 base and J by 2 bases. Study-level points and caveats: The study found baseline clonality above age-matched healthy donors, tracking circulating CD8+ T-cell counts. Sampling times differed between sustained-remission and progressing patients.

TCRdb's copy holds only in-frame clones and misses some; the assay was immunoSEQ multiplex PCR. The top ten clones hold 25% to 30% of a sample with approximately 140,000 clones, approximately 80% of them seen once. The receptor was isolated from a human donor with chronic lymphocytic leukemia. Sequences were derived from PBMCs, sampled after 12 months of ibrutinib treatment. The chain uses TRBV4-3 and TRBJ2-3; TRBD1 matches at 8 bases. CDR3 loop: CASSQGDRFTTDTQYF. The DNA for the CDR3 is TGCGCCAGCAGCCAAGGGGACAGGTTCACCACAGATACGCAGTATTTT.